This T cell receptor beta chain stems from a study of T cells in Graves' hyperthyroidism and ophthalmopathy. The CDR3 regions of TCR beta were amplified from RNA transcripts. With the HTBI primer set, the TCR CDR3 went through a first round of RT-PCR. Each CDR3 protein is one row after TCRdb ran MiXCR on the multiplex PCR reads. Of over 500,000 distinct CDR3 sequences listed, around 16% are singletons. Diagnoses were made from clinical symptoms, serum measures (thyroxine and TRAb), thyroid ultrasound and orbital computed tomography. The clonotype comes from a woman aged 25 to 45 with Graves' ophthalmopathy. The sample taken for sequencing was blood.

The CDR3 loop reads CASSPEHRTRSAGELFF. CDR3 nucleotide sequence: TGTGCCAGCAGCCCTGAGCACAGGACTAGATCGGCCGGGGAGCTGTTTTTT. The V and J genes are TRBV7-9 and TRBJ2-2; 7 nucleotides agree with TRBD2. V lost 5 bases and J lost 6; bases outside the gene matches: 15. Germline V lookup: CDR1 SEHNR, CDR2 FQNEAQ (reference sequence). This CDR3 contains 17 residues. Supplemented by reference TRBV7-9 and TRBJ2-2, the full variable domain reads DTGVSQNPRHKITKRGQNVTFRCDPISEHNRLYWYRQTLGQGPEFLTYFQNEAQLEKSRLLSDRFSAERPKGSFSTLEIQRTEQGDSAMYLCASSPEHRTRSAGELFFGEGSRLTVL.